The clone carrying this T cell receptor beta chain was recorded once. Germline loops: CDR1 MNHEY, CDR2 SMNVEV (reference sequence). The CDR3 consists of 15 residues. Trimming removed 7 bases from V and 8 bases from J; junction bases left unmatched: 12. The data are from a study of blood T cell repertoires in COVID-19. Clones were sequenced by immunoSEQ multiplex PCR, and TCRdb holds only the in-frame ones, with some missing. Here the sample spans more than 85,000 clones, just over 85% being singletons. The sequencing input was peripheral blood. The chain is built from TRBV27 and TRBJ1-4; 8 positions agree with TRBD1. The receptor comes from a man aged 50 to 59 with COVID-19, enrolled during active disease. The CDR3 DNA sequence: TGTGCCAGCAAAGTCGGGGGGACAGGAAGGGAAAAACTGTTTTTT. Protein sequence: CASKVGGTGREKLFF.